This T cell receptor beta chain was recorded in a study of blood T cell repertoires in COVID-19. Looking at the study overall: The analysed material was cDNA or gDNA that came from T cells, B-cell-depleted T cells, or PBMCs.

Trimming removed 6 bases from V and 4 bases from J; junction bases left unmatched: 2. The CDR3 loop spans 14 amino acids. Germline values: CDR1 MNHEY, CDR2 SMNVEV (reference sequence). The authors' processing: Reference gene primers were amplified, and this amplification served to estimate nucleated cell counts. Data came from immunoSEQ multiplex PCR; TCRdb stores just in-frame clones and leaves some out. That table gives V, J and clone size, and the DNA gave D and trimming. This table has about 240,000 clones, around four fifths appearing once. The source material was peripheral blood. The chain joins TRBV27 to TRBJ2-5, with 13 bases matching TRBD2. This clonotype was obtained from a man aged 25-45 years who had recovered from COVID-19. CDR3 nucleotides: TGTGCCAGCAGGGGACTAGCGGGGCCAGAGACCCAGTACTTC. As protein: CASRGLAGPETQYF.